Presented here are 9 T cell receptor beta chains from one specimen sequenced in a study of OX40 agonist ivuxolimab in advanced cancers. Profiling relied on immunoSEQ multiplex PCR, and the TCRdb table lists in-frame clones only, not all of them. This table holds about 7,300 clones, over 75% found once. The specimen comprised CD4+ or CD8+ T cells sorted from blood, sampled in a trial of the OX40 agonist ivuxolimab. These receptors were obtained from an adult with an advanced solid tumor such as melanoma, head and neck, liver or kidney cancer.

The CDR3 reads CASSFGTDLYNEQFF. CDR3 DNA sequence: TGCGCCAGCAGCTTTGGGACAGACCTATACAATGAGCAGTTCTTC. J is TRBJ2-1 and V is TRBV5-1, with 7 bases lining up with TRBD1. V was pared by 2 bases and J by 4 bases, with 6 bases of the junction left unmatched. In germline, CDR1 is SGHRS, CDR2 YFSETQ. CDR3 length: 15 residues.

The CDR3 is CRGRGGAEAFF. The CDR3 nucleotides are TGCAGGGGGAGAGGGGGGGCTGAAGCTTTCTTT. The chain uses TRBV20-1 and TRBJ1-1, with a tentative D call TRBD1 (6 bases). From germline, CDR1 is DFQATT and CDR2 SNEGSKA (reference sequence). This CDR3 region has 11 residues.

The chain employs TRBV9 and TRBJ1-2, with D possibly being TRBD1 (5 bases). This CDR3 is 12 amino acids long. The germline gives CDR1 SGDLS, CDR2 YYNGEE. V was cut by 2 bases and J by 8 bases, with 10 bases left in between. The CDR3 sequence: CASSVTDSGYTF. Written as DNA, the CDR3 is TGTGCCAGCAGCGTGACAGATAGCGGCTACACCTTC.

The genes are TRBV7-6 and TRBJ1-1, with 8 bases fitting TRBD1. This CDR3 has 15 amino acids. Germline assignment: CDR1 SGHVS and CDR2 FNYEAQ. Trimming cost V 2 bases and J 10 bases; bases outside gene matches: 12. The CDR3 nucleotides read TGTGCCAGCAGCTTAAGGTCAGGCCTACAGGGGGGAGCTTTCTTT. Protein: CASSLRSGLQGGAFF.

The rearrangement uses TRBV5-8 and TRBJ1-1; 7 bases align to TRBD1. CDR1 and CDR2 (germline): SGHTS, YDEGEE. V gave up 3 bases and J gave up 0 bases; unmatched junction bases: 2. The CDR3 length is 14 residues. The CDR3 loop is CASSWDSLNTEAFF. DNA for the CDR3: TGTGCCAGCAGCTGGGACAGCTTGAACACTGAAGCTTTCTTT.

J is TRBJ1-5 and V is TRBV6-1; D gene unclear. Germline assignment: CDR1 MNHNS and CDR2 SASEGT. Trimming took off 1 base at V and 2 bases at J, with 12 bases between the two ends. This CDR3 region has 16 residues. CDR3 coding DNA: TGTGCCAGCAGTGAAGTAGGAGGGTGGGGCAATCAGCCCCAGCATTTT. Translated, it gives CASSEVGGWGNQPQHF.

This clone has a handful of counts. In DNA form, the CDR3 reads TGTGCCAGCAAAAGGGGTGCGGGGGCGTTAGATACGCAGTATTTT. The encoded protein is CASKRGAGALDTQYF. V usage is TRBV2 and J usage is TRBJ2-3; D might be TRBD2 (7 bases). Germline assignment: CDR1 SNHLY and CDR2 FYNNEI. Trimming cost V 7 bases and J 5 bases, with 19 bases left between them. The CDR3 runs 15 residues.

This clone was seen a single time. The gene calls are TRBV4-1 and TRBJ2-6; 9 bases align to TRBD1. The CDR3 is 21 amino acids. Germline V gives CDR1 MGHRA, CDR2 YSYEKL. Trimming cost V 2 bases and J 1 base; bases outside gene matches: 15. The CDR3 here is CASSQLPPTPGQGSGANVLTF. CDR3 DNA: TGCGCCAGCAGCCAACTCCCTCCCACCCCGGGACAGGGTTCTGGGGCCAACGTCCTGACTTTC.

In the case of this clone: At one of its ends the junction is not consistent with the germline gene, which may arise from a read error. The chain combines TRBV6-1 with TRBJ2-7; D tentatively fits TRBD1 or TRBD2 (7 bases each). CDR3 length: 10 residues. Germline V gene data show CDR1 as MNHNS and CDR2 as SASEGT. The CDR3 bases are TGCGCAGGGGGGGGCTACGAGCAGTACTTC. The encoded protein is CAGGGYEQYF.